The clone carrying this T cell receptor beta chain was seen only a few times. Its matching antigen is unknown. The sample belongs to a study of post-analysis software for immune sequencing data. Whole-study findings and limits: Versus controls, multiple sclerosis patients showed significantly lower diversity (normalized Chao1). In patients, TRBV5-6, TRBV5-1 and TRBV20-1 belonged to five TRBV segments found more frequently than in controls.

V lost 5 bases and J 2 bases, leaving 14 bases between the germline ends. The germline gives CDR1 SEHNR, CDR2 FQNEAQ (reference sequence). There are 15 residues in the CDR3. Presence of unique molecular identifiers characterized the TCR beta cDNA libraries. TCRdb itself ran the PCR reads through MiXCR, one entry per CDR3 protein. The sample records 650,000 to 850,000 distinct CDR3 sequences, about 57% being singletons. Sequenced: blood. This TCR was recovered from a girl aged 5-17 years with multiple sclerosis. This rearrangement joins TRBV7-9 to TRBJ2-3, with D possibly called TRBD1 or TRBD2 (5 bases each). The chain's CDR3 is CASSLGTPTTDTQYF. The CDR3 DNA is TGTGCCAGCAGCCTGGGGACCCCGACCACAGATACGCAGTATTTT.